The sequence of this T cell receptor (beta chain) was determined in a study of CD8 T cells in Susac syndrome. The ends lost 6 bases at V and 4 bases at J; junction bases unmatched: 7. The CDR3 contains 15 residues. The germline V gene has CDR1 MDHEN and CDR2 SYDVKM. This clonotype was seen only once. The authors reverse transcribed about 0.5 to 1 ug RNA with random hexamers. The CDR3 of TCR beta was amplified by immunoSEQ multiplex PCR across 54 Vbeta and 13 Jbeta. Each CDR3 protein gets one entry after TCRdb re-called the immunoSEQ multiplex PCR reads with MiXCR. The sample records 200,000 to 250,000 distinct CDR3 sequences, 95% being singletons. Blood CD8+ and CD4+ T cells underwent high-throughput TCR beta sequencing. Treatment-naive patients with stable or active relapsing-remitting disease served as multiple sclerosis controls. Negative isolation yielded CD4+ and CD8+ T cells, and FACS enriched TEMRA cells.

The gene calls are TRBV28 and TRBJ2-5; 11 positions agree with TRBD2. The sequencing input was CD4+ T cells from PBMCs. The clonotype originates from a human donor with multiple sclerosis. The CDR3 region is CASSTTSGRPETQYF. The DNA for the CDR3 is TGTGCCAGCAGCACCACTAGCGGGAGACCAGAGACCCAGTACTTC. Full variable domain (missing parts from reference TRBV28 and TRBJ2-5): DVKVTQSSRYLVKRTGEKVFLECVQDMDHENMFWYRQDPGLGLRLIYFSYDVKMKEKGDIPEGYSVSREKKERFSLILESASTNQTSMYLCASSTTSGRPETQYFGPGTRLLVL.